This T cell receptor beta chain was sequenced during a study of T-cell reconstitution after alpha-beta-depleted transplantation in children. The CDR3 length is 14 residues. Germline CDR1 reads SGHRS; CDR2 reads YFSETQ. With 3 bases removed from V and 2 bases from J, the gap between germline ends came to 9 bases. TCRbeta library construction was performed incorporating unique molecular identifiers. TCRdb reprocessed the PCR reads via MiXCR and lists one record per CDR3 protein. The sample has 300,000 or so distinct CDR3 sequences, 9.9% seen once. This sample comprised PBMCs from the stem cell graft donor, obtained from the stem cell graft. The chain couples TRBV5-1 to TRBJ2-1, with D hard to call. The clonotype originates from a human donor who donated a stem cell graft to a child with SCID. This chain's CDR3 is CASSYSPPYNEQFF. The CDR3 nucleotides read TGCGCCAGCAGCTACTCGCCACCCTACAATGAGCAGTTCTTC.